What follows are 5 T cell receptor beta chains derived from one specimen sequenced in a study of cytomegalovirus exposure and HLA in healthy donors (dated by TCRdb to about 2017). Library creation used the immunoSEQ multiplex PCR assay. The multiplex PCR relied on a mix of 60 forward primers for TCR Vbeta segments and 13 reverse primers for TCR Jbeta segments. As stored in TCRdb, this immuneACCESS dataset retains in-frame rearrangements with V and J assigned. A fraction of the clones does not appear; measured against another copy, unresolved V genes explain less than half of the discrepancy, and the remainder lacks a known reason. The table for this sample lists 75,000 to 95,000 clones. Together, the top ten hold about 6% of the sample. The sequenced sample was PBMCs. The receptors shown here come from a girl between 5 and 17 years old in good health and CMV-seropositive.

The chain recombines TRBV9 with TRBJ1-2; D unclear. The germline CDR1 and CDR2 sequences are SGDLS and YYNGEE. The length of the CDR3 is 11 residues. With 3 bases removed from V and 6 bases from J, the gap between germline ends came to 6 bases. Here the CDR3 reads CASSAGDGYTF. In DNA form, the CDR3 reads TGTGCCAGCAGCGCCGGTGATGGCTACACCTTC.

Regarding this clone: One end of the junction fails to match germline, which may point to a read error. V and J are TRBV19 and TRBJ1-5; TRBD1 matches 10 bases. In germline, CDR1 is LNHDA, CDR2 SQIVND (reference sequence). The CDR3 loop spans 15 amino acids. DNA for the CDR3: TGTGCCAGTAGTAAGCAGACAGGGGGCAAACAGCCCCAGCATTTT. This gives the protein CASSKQTGGKQPQHF.

As to this clone: Relative to the germline gene, one junction end is altered; a read error may explain this. This sequence joins TRBV6-6 and TRBJ1-6; 7 bases are shared with TRBD1. The germline CDR1 and CDR2 sequences are MNHNY and SVGAGI (reference sequence). The CDR3 runs 15 residues. The CDR3 loop is CASSGQSSYNSPLHF. As DNA, the CDR3 is TGTGCCAGCTCGGGACAGAGCTCCTATAATTCACCCCTACACTTT.

The V call is TRBV18, the J call TRBJ2-2, with TRBD1 matching over 8 bases. Germline V CDR1 and CDR2: KGHSH, LQKENI. This CDR3 has 15 amino acids. The ends lost 4 bases at V and 6 bases at J; junction bases unmatched: 7. CDR3 amino acids: CASSRDRQGPGELFF. The CDR3 DNA follows: TGTGCCAGCTCACGGGACAGGCAAGGACCCGGGGAGCTGTTTTTT.

The chain joins TRBV7-8 to TRBJ2-5, with 10 bases lining up with TRBD1. Germline CDR1 and CDR2: SGHVS and FQNEAQ. The V segment lost 6 bases and the J segment 3 bases; nucleotides outside the gene matches: 10. The CDR3 has 16 residues. The CDR3 nucleotides read TGTGCCAGCAGAAAGTACCGGGACAGGGGAAAAGAGACCCAGTACTTC. Encoded protein: CASRKYRDRGKETQYF.